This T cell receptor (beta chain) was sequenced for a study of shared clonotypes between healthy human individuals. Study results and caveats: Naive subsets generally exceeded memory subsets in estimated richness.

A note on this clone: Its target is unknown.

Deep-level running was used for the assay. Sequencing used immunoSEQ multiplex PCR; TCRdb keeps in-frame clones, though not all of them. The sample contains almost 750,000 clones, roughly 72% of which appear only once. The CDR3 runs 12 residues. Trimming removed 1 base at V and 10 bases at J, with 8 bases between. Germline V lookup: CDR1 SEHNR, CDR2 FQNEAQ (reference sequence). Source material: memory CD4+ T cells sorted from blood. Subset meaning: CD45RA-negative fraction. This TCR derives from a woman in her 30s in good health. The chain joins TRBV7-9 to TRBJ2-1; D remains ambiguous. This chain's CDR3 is CASSLVAYEQFF. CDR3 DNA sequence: TGTGCCAGCAGCTTAGTCGCATACGAGCAGTTCTTC. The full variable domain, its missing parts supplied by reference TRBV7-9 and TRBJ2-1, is DTGVSQNPRHKITKRGQNVTFRCDPISEHNRLYWYRQTLGQGPEFLTYFQNEAQLEKSRLLSDRFSAERPKGSFSTLEIQRTEQGDSAMYLCASSLVAYEQFFGPGTRLTVL.